These 2 T cell receptor beta chains were sequenced from one sample in a study of identical twins (TCRdb year 2016). The method was 5' RACE. These reads were obtained on an Illumina HiSeq 2000. The public reads were reprocessed in TCRdb via fastp at Q25 and MiXCR, keeping in-frame beta chains. Each CDR3 protein appears once, grouped with its most common genes and DNA. A total of 450,000 to 650,000 distinct CDR3 sequences appear in this sample, 9.5% to 10% of them only once. Roughly 3% of the sample rests with the top ten. These data were also filed under a second study, of yellow fever vaccine responses in identical twins.

The sequencing input was PBMCs. Source of these receptors: a woman in her late teens or twenties in good health.

This clonotype was seen a few times. The rearrangement links TRBV6-5 to TRBJ1-2; tentatively, D is TRBD1 (5 bases). The CDR3 loop spans 13 amino acids. Deletions cut 3 bases from V and 6 bases from J, with 11 bases between. The germline CDR1 and CDR2 sequences are MNHEY and SVGAGI. CDR3 region: CASSYVQGHGYTF. The CDR3, as DNA: TGTGCCAGCAGTTATGTTCAGGGACATGGCTACACCTTC.

This clonotype was found many times. The chain employs TRBV20-1 and TRBJ2-3; unclear D gene. The germline V gene has CDR1 DFQATT and CDR2 SNEGSKA (reference sequence). The CDR3 is 13 residues long. V shed 1 base and J shed 2 bases, with 7 bases lying between them. The CDR3 here is CSARALNTDTQYF. CDR3 bases: TGCAGTGCTAGAGCCCTGAACACAGATACGCAGTATTTT.